This TCR beta chain derives from a study of T-cell reconstitution after alpha-beta-depleted transplantation in children. During its preparation, the TCRbeta library received unique molecular identifiers. TCRdb passed the PCR reads through MiXCR, listing each CDR3 protein once. The sample holds roughly 120,000 distinct CDR3 sequences; about 9.3% are singletons and the top ten take approximately 7.9%. This clonotype occurred many times. After removal of 3 bases from V and 2 bases from J, the junction contained 6 bases not matched to a gene. The CDR3 is made up of 15 amino acids. The rearrangement uses TRBV12-3 or TRBV12-4 and TRBJ2-7, with TRBD1 matching 8 bases. The clonotype comes from a human donor who donated a stem cell graft to a child with acute lymphoblastic leukemia. Sequencing used PBMCs from the stem cell graft donor, obtained from the stem cell graft. The CDR3 spells CASSFRTGTTYEQYF. As DNA, the CDR3 is TGTGCCAGCAGTTTTAGGACAGGGACAACCTACGAGCAGTACTTC.